This TCR beta chain appears in the sequencing data of a study of T cell responses to AZD1222 COVID-19 vaccine. Study-level findings and limits: Reports say nearly half of spike-specific TCRs go after unmutated variant regions.

Data came from immunoSEQ multiplex PCR; TCRdb stores just in-frame clones and leaves some out. The table records about 140,000 clones, more than 90% of them present only once. This clone was seen once. Antigen specificity is unknown. This CDR3 has 15 amino acids. V lost 0 bases, J lost 6 bases, and 4 bases stayed unmatched. CDR1 and CDR2 (germline): LNHNV, YYDKDF (reference sequence). The chain couples TRBV15 to TRBJ2-1; 8 bases match TRBD1. Sequencing used peripheral blood, obtained on day 0 of AZD1222 vaccination. The clonotype was recovered from an adult in good health. The CDR3 DNA sequence: TGTGCCACCAGCAGAGACGACAGGGGCGCCAATGAGCAGTTCTTC. Translated: CATSRDDRGANEQFF.